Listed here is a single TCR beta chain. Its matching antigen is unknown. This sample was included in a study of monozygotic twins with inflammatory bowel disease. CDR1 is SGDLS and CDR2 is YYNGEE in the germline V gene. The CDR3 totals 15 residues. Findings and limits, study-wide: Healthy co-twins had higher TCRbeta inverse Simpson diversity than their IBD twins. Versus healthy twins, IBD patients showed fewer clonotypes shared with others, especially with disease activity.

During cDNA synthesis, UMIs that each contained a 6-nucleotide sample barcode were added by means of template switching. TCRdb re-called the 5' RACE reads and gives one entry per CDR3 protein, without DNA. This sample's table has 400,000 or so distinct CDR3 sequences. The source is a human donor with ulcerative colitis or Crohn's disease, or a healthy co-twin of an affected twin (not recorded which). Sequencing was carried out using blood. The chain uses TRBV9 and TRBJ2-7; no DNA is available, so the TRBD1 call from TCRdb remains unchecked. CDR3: CASSVGATSSYEQYF. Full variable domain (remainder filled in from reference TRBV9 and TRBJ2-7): DSGVTQTPKHLITATGQRVTLRCSPRSGDLSVYWYQQSLDQGLQFLIQYYNGEERAKGNILERFSAQQFPDLHSELNLSSLELGDSALYFCASSVGATSSYEQYFGPGTRLTVT.